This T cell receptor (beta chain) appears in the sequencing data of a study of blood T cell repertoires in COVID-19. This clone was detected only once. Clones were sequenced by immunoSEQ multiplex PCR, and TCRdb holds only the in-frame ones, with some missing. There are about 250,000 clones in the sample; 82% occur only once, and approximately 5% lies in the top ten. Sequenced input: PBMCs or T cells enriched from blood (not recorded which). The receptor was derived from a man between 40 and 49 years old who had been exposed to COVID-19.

CDR3: CASSVGGGEKLFF. The DNA of the CDR3 is TGTGCCAGCAGCGTGGGAGGTGGTGAAAAACTGTTTTTT. The chain joins TRBV9 to TRBJ1-4; D not certain. Germline CDR1 SGDLS, CDR2 YYNGEE. This CDR3 is 13 amino acids long. V dropped 2 bases and J dropped 7 bases, with 9 bases sitting between them.